Below, 24 T cell receptor beta chains from the same sample are listed, as sequenced in a study of T cells in Graves' hyperthyroidism and ophthalmopathy. The investigators amplified TCR beta CDR3 regions from RNA transcripts. The TCR CDR3 was amplified in a first-round RT-PCR using the HTBI primer set. TCRdb re-called the multiplex PCR reads through MiXCR, storing one row per CDR3 protein. The data contain about 500,000 distinct CDR3 sequences, about 46% of them singletons. Material for sequencing was peripheral blood or thyroid tissue (not recorded which). These receptors were collected from an adult woman with Graves' disease, either hyperthyroidism or ophthalmopathy (not recorded which).

The rearrangement joins TRBV12-3 or TRBV12-4 to TRBJ1-2; D might be TRBD1 (6 bases). V lost 5 bases to trimming and J lost 6 bases, with 16 bases between them. The CDR3 has 14 amino acids. The CDR3 region has the DNA TGTGCCAGCAGTCCCCTTACAGGGAGTAATGGCTACACCTTC. Translation gives CASSPLTGSNGYTF.

This clonotype was observed a handful of times. The chain combines TRBV6-5 with TRBJ1-2; tentatively, D is TRBD1 (6 bases). Trimming cost V 0 bases and J 6 bases, with 17 bases left between them. Germline V gene sequence: CDR1 MNHEY, CDR2 SVGAGI. The CDR3 covers 16 residues. CDR3 in DNA: TGTGCCAGCAGTTACTCGAGGGCTCGGACAGTTAATGGCTACACCTTC. Translated, it gives CASSYSRARTVNGYTF.

This chain joins TRBV5-1 and TRBJ1-2, with no clear D. In germline, CDR1 is SGHRS, CDR2 YFSETQ. The CDR3 totals 17 residues. V lost 3 bases, J lost 0 bases, and 18 bases lay in between. The CDR3 region has the DNA TGCGCCAGCAGCTCGGGTCCCTCTCTCCGAGCTAACTATGGCTACACCTTC. It specifies CASSSGPSLRANYGYTF. Using reference TRBV5-1 and TRBJ1-2 for the parts outside the CDR3, the full variable domain is KAGVTQTPRYLIKTRGQQVTLSCSPISGHRSVSWYQQTPGQGLQFLFEYFSETQRNKGNFPGRFSGRQFSNSRSEMNVSTLELGDSALYLCASSSGPSLRANYGYTFGSGTRLTVV.

The sample holds many counts of this clonotype. V and J are TRBV5-1 and TRBJ1-5; the match to TRBD1 covers 10 bases. The length of the CDR3 is 14 residues. Per the germline V gene, CDR1 is SGHRS and CDR2 is YFSETQ. Germline trimming cut 4 bases from V and 5 bases from J; bases unmatched to any gene: 3. CDR3 region: CASSLGQGDQPQHF. In DNA form, the CDR3 reads TGCGCCAGCAGCCTCGGACAGGGGGATCAGCCCCAGCATTTT. Full variable domain (remainder filled in from reference TRBV5-1 and TRBJ1-5): KAGVTQTPRYLIKTRGQQVTLSCSPISGHRSVSWYQQTPGQGLQFLFEYFSETQRNKGNFPGRFSGRQFSNSRSEMNVSTLELGDSALYLCASSLGQGDQPQHFGDGTRLSIL.

The CDR3 bases are TGCAGCGCCGGGTTGGTTTTGGACCAAGAGACCCAGTACTTC. This codes for CSAGLVLDQETQYF. The chain carries TRBV29-1 and TRBJ2-5, with D unresolved. Germline values: CDR1 SQVTM, CDR2 ANQGSEA. With 7 bases removed from V and 0 bases from J, the gap between germline ends came to 15 bases. CDR3 length equals 14 residues.

This chain links TRBV10-1 with TRBJ2-6; possibly TRBD1 for D (6 bases). CDR1 and CDR2 (germline): WNHNN, SYGVQD (reference sequence). V was trimmed by 2 bases and J by 4 bases, leaving 12 bases between them. The CDR3 runs 16 residues. The CDR3 protein is CASSEGDTYGANVLTF. CDR3 bases: TGCGCCAGCAGTGAGGGGGACACCTACGGGGCCAACGTCCTGACTTTC.

This clonotype has ten or more counts. V gene TRBV5-1 combines with J gene TRBJ1-1; D remains unclear. V was clipped by 4 bases and J by 2 bases, with 12 bases between them. The germline V gene has CDR1 SGHRS and CDR2 YFSETQ. This CDR3 has 14 residues. The CDR3 sequence: CASSPDGKNTEAFF. The CDR3 nucleotides read TGCGCCAGCAGCCCCGACGGGAAAAACACTGAAGCTTTCTTT.

Concerning this clonotype: A single base separates this from a much larger clone, so it may be a read error. The conserved phenylalanine or tryptophan normally closing the CDR3 is absent here, so this likely arose from a read error. The chain recombines TRBV4-1 with TRBJ1-1, with unresolved D. Trimming pared 3 bases from V and 10 bases from J, leaving 12 bases between. The CDR3 sequence is 12 residues long. Looked up from germline, CDR1 is MGHRA and CDR2 is YSYEKL. CDR3 nucleotide sequence: TGCGCCAGCAGCCAGGTTGGCGTCGGAGCTTTCTCT. Protein: CASSQVGVGAFS.

This clonotype was seen a single time. The J gene is TRBJ2-1, the V gene TRBV9, with 11 positions matching TRBD2. The germline CDR1 and CDR2 sequences are SGDLS and YYNGEE. The CDR3 runs to 16 residues. Unmatched junction bases numbered 5, after V lost 0 bases and J lost 6 bases. The CDR3 DNA follows: TGTGCCAGCAGCGTAGCGGCTAGCGGGAGGACCAATGAGCAGTTCTTC. This gives the protein CASSVAASGRTNEQFF. Combining the CDR3 with reference TRBV9 and TRBJ2-1 gives the whole variable domain DSGVTQTPKHLITATGQRVTLRCSPRSGDLSVYWYQQSLDQGLQFLIQYYNGEERAKGNILERFSAQQFPDLHSELNLSSLELGDSALYFCASSVAASGRTNEQFFGPGTRLTVL.

This clonotype was seen more than once but under ten times. This rearrangement joins TRBV7-2 to TRBJ1-5, with TRBD1 identical over 11 bases. The CDR3 has 15 amino acids. V shed 5 bases and J 4 bases; nucleotides not matched to a gene: 4. Germline V lookup: CDR1 SGHTA, CDR2 FQGNSA. As DNA, the CDR3 is TGTGCCAGCAGCCGCGGACAGGGGGCAAATCAGCCCCAGCATTTT. Translated, it gives CASSRGQGANQPQHF.

This clonotype has just a few counts. A read error is possible here, since a much larger clone lies one base away. The chain joins TRBV7-2 to TRBJ2-6; D remains ambiguous. There are 15 residues in the CDR3. Germline CDR1 SGHTA, CDR2 FQGNSA. CDR3 nucleotides: TGTGTCAGCAGCAACCACCACTCTGGGGCCAACGTCCTGACTTTC. Translated: CVSSNHHSGANVLTF.

A word on this clonotype: Because the CDR3's place on the DNA is in doubt, the DNA is left out and the CDR3 is given as listed by TCRdb. The chain joins TRBV2 to TRBJ1-2. The CDR3 is 14 residues long, ends included. CDR1 SNHLY and CDR2 FYNNEI come from the germline V gene. CDR3 region: CACSARPINYGYTF.

J is TRBJ1-2 and V is TRBV15; TRBD1 might be the D (6 bases). CDR3 length equals 14 residues. Per germline, CDR1 LNHNV and CDR2 YYDKDF (reference sequence). Trimming took 3 bases from V and 7 from J, leaving 15 bases between them. The CDR3 loop reads CATSRPRTEFGYTF. In DNA form, the CDR3 reads TGTGCCACCAGCAGGCCGCGGACAGAATTTGGCTACACCTTC.

This chain connects TRBV29-1 to TRBJ2-5; D unresolved. Trimming took 4 bases from V and 1 from J, leaving 7 bases between them. The CDR3 is 12 amino acids. In germline, CDR1 is SQVTM, CDR2 ANQGSEA. CDR3 DNA sequence: TGCAGCGTTGTGGCAGTCCAAGAGACCCAGTACTTC. It yields the protein CSVVAVQETQYF.

This clonotype occurred a few times. The chain has TRBV7-2 and TRBJ1-1; the D is unclear. This CDR3 contains 15 residues. Germline values: CDR1 SGHTA, CDR2 FQGNSA. V lost 4 bases to trimming and J lost 3 bases, with 15 bases between them. CDR3: CASSSQGRRDTEAFF. The DNA of the CDR3 is TGTGCCAGCAGCTCTCAAGGGAGAAGAGACACTGAAGCTTTCTTT.

This chain links TRBV10-3 with TRBJ1-2, with D possibly being TRBD1 (5 bases). Trimming took off 3 bases at V and 4 bases at J, with 30 bases between the two ends. The germline V gene encodes CDR1 ENHRY and CDR2 SYGVKD. The CDR3 has 20 amino acids. The CDR3 DNA reads as TGTGCCATCAGTGAAGTTTCCCGCCCAGTCGGGACCGCGACACCCTATGGCTACACCTTC. Protein sequence: CAISEVSRPVGTATPYGYTF.

J is TRBJ1-6 and V is TRBV7-9; 9 nucleotides match TRBD1. The CDR3 length is 14 residues. Unmatched junction bases numbered 6, after V lost 7 bases and J lost 8 bases. Germline loops: CDR1 SEHNR, CDR2 FQNEAQ (reference sequence). The CDR3 region has the DNA TGTGCCAGCACCAGGGACAGGGCATATTCACCCCTCCACTTT. It encodes CASTRDRAYSPLHF.

In its sample, this clonotype was seen a few times. V and J are TRBV20-1 and TRBJ1-5, with unresolved D. The length of the CDR3 is 12 residues. Germline V gene data show CDR1 as DFQATT and CDR2 as SNEGSKA (reference sequence). V gave up 5 bases and J gave up 4 bases, with 9 bases separating them. CDR3 protein: CSAGWENQPQHF. In DNA, the CDR3 is TGCAGTGCTGGCTGGGAAAATCAGCCCCAGCATTTT.

The chain links TRBV7-9 to TRBJ1-2, with D tentatively TRBD1 (6 bases). CDR3 size: 16 residues. Trimming pared 3 bases from V and 7 bases from J, leaving 21 bases between. The germline V gene has CDR1 SEHNR and CDR2 FQNEAQ (reference sequence). For the CDR3, the DNA is TGTGCCAGCAGCTTGCCCTACAGGGATAGATCCGGTGGCTACACCTTC. Amino acid sequence: CASSLPYRDRSGGYTF.

About this clonotype itself: A read error may produce the germline difference seen at one junction end. This chain joins TRBV2 and TRBJ1-6; D is uncertain. The CDR3 is 15 residues long. CDR1 SNHLY and CDR2 FYNNEI come from the germline V gene. The DNA for the CDR3 is TGTGCCAGCAGCGGAAGGGTGGGCCTTCGGCCACCCCTCCACTTC. It is translated as CASSGRVGLRPPLHF.

With regard to this clonotype: Because the CDR3's place on the DNA is in doubt, the DNA is left out and the CDR3 is given as listed by TCRdb. The chain links TRBV24-1 to TRBJ1-2; the DNA was not used to check the table's D call, TRBD1. Germline V gene data show CDR1 as KGHDR and CDR2 as SFDVKD. The CDR3 contains 21 residues when both ends are counted. CDR3 loop: CATSDSPGQGNGSPLHFGYTF.

This clonotype has only a few counts. The V gene is TRBV7-2, the J gene TRBJ1-5, with D hard to call. This CDR3 comprises 13 residues. V was clipped by 6 bases and J by 4 bases, with 10 bases between them. Germline CDR1 is SGHTA and CDR2 is FQGNSA. The CDR3 bases are TGTGCCAGCAGTGATTCTGGGAATCAGCCCCAGCATTTT. This translates into CASSDSGNQPQHF.

This clonotype was seen ten or more times. The CDR3: CAIMSGDTQYF. Here the CDR3 DNA reads TGTGCCATTATGAGCGGTGATACGCAGTATTTT. The chain has TRBV10-3 and TRBJ2-3; tentative D call: TRBD2 (5 bases). This CDR3 region has 11 residues. V was trimmed by 9 bases and J by 6 bases, leaving 10 bases between them. CDR1 ENHRY and CDR2 SYGVKD come from the germline V gene.

This clonotype was seen a few times. The CDR3 is CASSQDGGRELFF. The CDR3 DNA reads as TGCGCCAGCAGCCAAGATGGGGGGAGGGAGCTGTTTTTT. The rearrangement links TRBV4-1 to TRBJ2-2; weak D call: TRBD2 (6 bases). Germline lookup yields CDR1 MGHRA and CDR2 YSYEKL. V was shortened by 0 bases and J by 9 bases, with 8 bases between the two germline ends. CDR3 length equals 13 residues.